The entry below describes one T cell receptor beta chain. These data come from a study of OX40 agonist ivuxolimab in advanced cancers. Sequencing used immunoSEQ multiplex PCR; TCRdb keeps in-frame clones, though not all of them. There are 80,000 or so clones in the sample; 85% to 95% occur only once, and around 0.29% lies in the top ten. The TCR originated in an adult with an advanced solid tumor such as melanoma, head and neck, liver or kidney cancer. This specimen was CD4+ or CD8+ T cells sorted from blood, taken in a trial of the OX40 agonist ivuxolimab.

The CDR3 loop is CAWSVLRGTAFF. DNA for the CDR3: TGTGCCTGGAGTGTACTTCGGGGGACAGCTTTCTTT. The chain recombines TRBV30 with TRBJ1-1; D is perhaps TRBD1 (5 bases). The germline CDR1 and CDR2 sequences are GTSNPN and SVGIG (reference sequence). CDR3 length equals 12 residues. Trimming shortened V by 0 bases and J by 10 bases, and 12 bases separated the two germline ends.